This paragraph covers one T cell receptor beta chain sequence. Its antigen remains unknown. The source of the sample is a study of Ad26.COV2.S vaccination and SARS-CoV-2 variants. Study-level information: This donor came from the COV1001 trial of Ad26.COV2.S.

V lost 1 base to trimming and J lost 0 bases, with 6 bases between them. This CDR3 region has 14 residues. CDR1 is LGHDT, CDR2 YNNKEL, per germline (reference sequence). Study observations and caveats: There was a possibility that the TCR breadth and depth analyses underestimated total T cell responses. Researchers reported similar non-spike TCR breadth in vaccine and placebo recipients.

Assay: immunoSEQ multiplex PCR; the TCRdb copy retains only in-frame clones and omits some. The sample records 330,000 or so clones, almost 90% being singletons. Treatment here: around 19 received Ad26.COV2.S at low or high dose, single or two shots; 5 received placebo; per-sample allocation not given. On day 63 after the first injection, vaccine and placebo recipients gave samples. The vaccine antigen was prefusion-stabilized Wuhan SARS-CoV-2 spike. This chain joins TRBV3-1 (or the pseudogene TRBV3-2) and TRBJ1-1, with D hard to call. The clonotype was recovered from a person between 18 and 59 years old who received the Ad26.COV2.S COVID-19 vaccine or a placebo. The sample here was peripheral blood, taken in a trial of Ad26.COV2.S vaccine versus placebo. The CDR3 DNA follows: TGTGCCAGCAGCCAAGCCTTCATGAACACTGAAGCTTTCTTT. Amino acids: CASSQAFMNTEAFF.